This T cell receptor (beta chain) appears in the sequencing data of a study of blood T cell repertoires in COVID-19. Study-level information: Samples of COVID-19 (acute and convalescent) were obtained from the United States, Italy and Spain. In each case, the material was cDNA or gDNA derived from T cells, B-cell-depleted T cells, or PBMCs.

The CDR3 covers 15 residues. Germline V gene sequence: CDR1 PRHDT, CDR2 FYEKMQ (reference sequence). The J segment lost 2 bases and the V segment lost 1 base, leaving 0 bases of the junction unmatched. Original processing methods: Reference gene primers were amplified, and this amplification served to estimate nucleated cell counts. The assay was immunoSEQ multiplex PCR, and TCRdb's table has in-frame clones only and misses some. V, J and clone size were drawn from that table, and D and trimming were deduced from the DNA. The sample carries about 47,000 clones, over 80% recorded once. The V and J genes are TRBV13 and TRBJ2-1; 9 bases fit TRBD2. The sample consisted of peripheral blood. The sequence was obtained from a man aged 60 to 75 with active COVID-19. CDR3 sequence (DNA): TGTGCCAGCAGCTTAGCTAGCGGGGCCTACAATGAGCAGTTCTTC. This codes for CASSLASGAYNEQFF. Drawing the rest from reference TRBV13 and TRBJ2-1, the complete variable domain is AAGVIQSPRHLIKEKRETATLKCYPIPRHDTVYWYQQGPGQDPQFLISFYEKMQSDKGSIPDRFSAQQFSDYHSELNMSSLELGDSALYFCASSLASGAYNEQFFGPGTRLTVL.